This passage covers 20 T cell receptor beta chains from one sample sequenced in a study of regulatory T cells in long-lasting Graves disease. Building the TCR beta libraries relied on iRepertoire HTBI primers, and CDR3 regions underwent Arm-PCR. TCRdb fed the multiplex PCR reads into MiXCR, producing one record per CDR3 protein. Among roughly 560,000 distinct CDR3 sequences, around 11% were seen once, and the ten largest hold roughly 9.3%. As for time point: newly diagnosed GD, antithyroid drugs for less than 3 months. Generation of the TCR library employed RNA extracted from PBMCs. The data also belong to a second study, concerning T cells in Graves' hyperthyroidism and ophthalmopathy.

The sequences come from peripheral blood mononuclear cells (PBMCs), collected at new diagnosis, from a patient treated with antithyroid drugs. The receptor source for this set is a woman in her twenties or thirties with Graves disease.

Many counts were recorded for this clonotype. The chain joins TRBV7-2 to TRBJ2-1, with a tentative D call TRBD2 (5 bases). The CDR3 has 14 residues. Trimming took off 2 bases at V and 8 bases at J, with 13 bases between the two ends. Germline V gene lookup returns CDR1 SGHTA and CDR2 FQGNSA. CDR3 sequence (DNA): TGTGCCAGCAGCTTATATACGCTAGCCTATGAGCAGTTCTTC. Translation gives CASSLYTLAYEQFF.

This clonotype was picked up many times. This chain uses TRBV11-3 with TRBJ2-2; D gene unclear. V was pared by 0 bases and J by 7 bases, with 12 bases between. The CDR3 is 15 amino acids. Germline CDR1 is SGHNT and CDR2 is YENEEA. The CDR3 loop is CASSLDVWVGGELFF. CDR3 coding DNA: TGTGCCAGCAGCTTAGATGTTTGGGTTGGCGGGGAGCTGTTTTTT. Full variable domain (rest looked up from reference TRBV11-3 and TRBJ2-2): EAGVVQSPRYKIIEKKQPVAFWCNPISGHNTLYWYLQNLGQGPELLIRYENEEAVDDSQLPKDRFSAERLKGVDSTLKIQPAELGDSAVYLCASSLDVWVGGELFFGEGSRLTVL.

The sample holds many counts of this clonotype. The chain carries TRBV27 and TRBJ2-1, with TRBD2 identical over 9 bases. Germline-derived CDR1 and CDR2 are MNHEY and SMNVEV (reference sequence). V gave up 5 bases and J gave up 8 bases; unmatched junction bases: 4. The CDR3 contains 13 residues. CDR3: CASSPSGNYEQFF. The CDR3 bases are TGTGCCAGCAGTCCTAGCGGGAATTATGAGCAGTTCTTC.

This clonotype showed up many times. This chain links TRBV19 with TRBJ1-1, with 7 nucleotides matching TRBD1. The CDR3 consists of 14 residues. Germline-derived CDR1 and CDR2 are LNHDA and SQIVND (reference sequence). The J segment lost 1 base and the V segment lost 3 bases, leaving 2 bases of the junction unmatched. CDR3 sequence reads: CASSMDRRNTEAFF. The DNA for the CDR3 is TGTGCCAGTAGTATGGACAGGAGGAACACTGAAGCTTTCTTT.

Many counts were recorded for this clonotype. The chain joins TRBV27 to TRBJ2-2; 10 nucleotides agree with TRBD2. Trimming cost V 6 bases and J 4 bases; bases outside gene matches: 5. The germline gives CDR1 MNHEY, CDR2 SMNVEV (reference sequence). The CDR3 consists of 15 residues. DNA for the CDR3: TGTGCCAGCAGGCTAGCGGGAGCGATCACCGGGGAGCTGTTTTTT. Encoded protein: CASRLAGAITGELFF.

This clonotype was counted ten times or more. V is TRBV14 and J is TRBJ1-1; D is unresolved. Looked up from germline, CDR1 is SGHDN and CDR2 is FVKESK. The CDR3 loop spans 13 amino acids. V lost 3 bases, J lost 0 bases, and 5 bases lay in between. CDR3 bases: TGTGCCAGCAGCCAGAACATGAACACTGAAGCTTTCTTT. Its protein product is CASSQNMNTEAFF.

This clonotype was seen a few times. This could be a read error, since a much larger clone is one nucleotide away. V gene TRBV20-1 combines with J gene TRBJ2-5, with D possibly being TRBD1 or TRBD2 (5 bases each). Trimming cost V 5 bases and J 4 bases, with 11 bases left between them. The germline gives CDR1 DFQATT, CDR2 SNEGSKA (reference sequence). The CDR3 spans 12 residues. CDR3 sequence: CSASGPPETQYF. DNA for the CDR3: TGCAGTGCTTCGGGACCGCCAGAGACCCAGTACTTC.

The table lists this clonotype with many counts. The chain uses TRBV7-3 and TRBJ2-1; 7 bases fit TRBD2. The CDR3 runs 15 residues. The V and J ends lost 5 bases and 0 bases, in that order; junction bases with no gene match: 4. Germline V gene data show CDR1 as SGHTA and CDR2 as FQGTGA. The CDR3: CASSRLASSYNEQFF. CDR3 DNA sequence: TGTGCCAGCAGCAGACTAGCCAGCTCCTACAATGAGCAGTTCTTC.

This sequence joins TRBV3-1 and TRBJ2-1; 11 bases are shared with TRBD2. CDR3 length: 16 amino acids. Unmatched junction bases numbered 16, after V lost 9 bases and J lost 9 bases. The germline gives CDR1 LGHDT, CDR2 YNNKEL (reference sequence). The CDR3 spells CASKKDASGRRGEQFF. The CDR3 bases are TGTGCCAGTAAAAAAGACGCTAGCGGGAGGCGGGGTGAGCAGTTCTTC.

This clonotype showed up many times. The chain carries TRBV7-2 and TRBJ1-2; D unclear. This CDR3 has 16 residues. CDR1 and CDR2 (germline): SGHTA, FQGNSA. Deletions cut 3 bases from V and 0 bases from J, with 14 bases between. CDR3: CASSFARVGANYGYTF. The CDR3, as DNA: TGTGCCAGCAGCTTTGCCCGGGTGGGCGCTAACTATGGCTACACCTTC. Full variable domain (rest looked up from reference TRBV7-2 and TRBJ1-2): GAGVSQSPSNKVTEKGKDVELRCDPISGHTALYWYRQSLGQGLEFLIYFQGNSAPDKSGLPSDRFSAERTGGSVSTLTIQRTQQEDSAVYLCASSFARVGANYGYTFGSGTRLTVV.

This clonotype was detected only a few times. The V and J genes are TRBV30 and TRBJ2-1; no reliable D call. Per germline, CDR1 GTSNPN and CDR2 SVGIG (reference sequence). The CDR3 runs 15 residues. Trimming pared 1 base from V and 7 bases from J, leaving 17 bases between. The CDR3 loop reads CAWSAQIGVRNEQFF. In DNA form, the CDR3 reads TGTGCCTGGAGTGCCCAGATAGGAGTCAGGAATGAGCAGTTCTTC.

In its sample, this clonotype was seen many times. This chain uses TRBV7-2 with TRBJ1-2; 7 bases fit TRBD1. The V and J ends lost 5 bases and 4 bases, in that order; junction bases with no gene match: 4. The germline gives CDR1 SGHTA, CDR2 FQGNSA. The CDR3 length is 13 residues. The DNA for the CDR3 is TGTGCCAGCAGCCCGACAGGGTTCTATGGCTACACCTTC. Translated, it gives CASSPTGFYGYTF.

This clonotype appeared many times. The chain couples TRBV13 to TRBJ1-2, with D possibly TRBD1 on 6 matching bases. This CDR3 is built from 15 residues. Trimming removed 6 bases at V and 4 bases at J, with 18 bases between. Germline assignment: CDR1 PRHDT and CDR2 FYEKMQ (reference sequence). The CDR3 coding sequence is TGTGCCAGCAGTAGGGGTCGGGGGCAGCCCTATGGCTACACCTTC. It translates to CASSRGRGQPYGYTF.

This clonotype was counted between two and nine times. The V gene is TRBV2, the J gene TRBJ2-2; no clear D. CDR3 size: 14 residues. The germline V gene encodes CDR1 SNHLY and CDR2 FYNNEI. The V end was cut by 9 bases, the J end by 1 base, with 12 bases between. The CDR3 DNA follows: TGTGCCAGGTCAGAAATCCTGAACACCGGGGAGCTGTTTTTT. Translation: CARSEILNTGELFF.

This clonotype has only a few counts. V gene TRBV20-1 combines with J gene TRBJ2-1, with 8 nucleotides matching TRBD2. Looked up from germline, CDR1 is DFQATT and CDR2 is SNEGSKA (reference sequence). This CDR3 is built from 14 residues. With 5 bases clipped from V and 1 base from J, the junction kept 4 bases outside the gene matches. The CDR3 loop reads CSAGPSGSYNEQFF. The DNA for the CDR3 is TGCAGTGCTGGACCTAGCGGGTCCTACAATGAGCAGTTCTTC.

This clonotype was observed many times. The CDR3 nucleotides are TGTGCCAGCAGTTTGAGGCAGGTAGGGTACGAGCAGTACTTC. Protein sequence: CASSLRQVGYEQYF. The chain recombines TRBV12-3 or TRBV12-4 with TRBJ2-7; no clear D gene. V dropped 3 bases and J dropped 4 bases, with 13 bases sitting between them. The CDR3 length is 14 residues.

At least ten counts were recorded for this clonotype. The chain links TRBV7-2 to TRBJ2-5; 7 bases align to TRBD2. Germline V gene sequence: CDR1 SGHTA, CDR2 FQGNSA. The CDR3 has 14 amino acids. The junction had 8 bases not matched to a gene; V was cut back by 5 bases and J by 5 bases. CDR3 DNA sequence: TGTGCCAGCAGCAATTCCCTGGGGGGGGAGACCCAGTACTTC. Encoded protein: CASSNSLGGETQYF.

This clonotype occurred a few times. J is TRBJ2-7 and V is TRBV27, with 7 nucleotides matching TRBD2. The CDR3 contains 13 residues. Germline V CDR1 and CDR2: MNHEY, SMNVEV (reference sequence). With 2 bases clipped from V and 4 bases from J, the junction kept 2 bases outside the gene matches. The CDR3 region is CASSLAGEYEQYF. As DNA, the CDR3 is TGTGCCAGCAGTTTAGCGGGGGAGTACGAGCAGTACTTC.

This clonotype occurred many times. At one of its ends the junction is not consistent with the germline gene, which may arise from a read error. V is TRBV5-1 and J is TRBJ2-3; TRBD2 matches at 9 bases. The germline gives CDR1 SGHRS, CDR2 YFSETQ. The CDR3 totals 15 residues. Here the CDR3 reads CASSFSGGSTDTQYF. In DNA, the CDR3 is TGTGCCAGCAGTTTTAGCGGGGGCAGCACAGATACGCAGTATTTT.

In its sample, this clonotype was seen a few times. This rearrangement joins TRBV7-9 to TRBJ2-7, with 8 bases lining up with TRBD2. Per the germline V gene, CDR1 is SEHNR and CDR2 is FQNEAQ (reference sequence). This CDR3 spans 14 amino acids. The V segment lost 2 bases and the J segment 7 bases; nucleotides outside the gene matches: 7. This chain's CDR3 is CASSLTGGLGEQYF. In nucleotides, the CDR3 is TGTGCCAGCAGCTTAACGGGGGGGTTGGGGGAGCAGTACTTC.